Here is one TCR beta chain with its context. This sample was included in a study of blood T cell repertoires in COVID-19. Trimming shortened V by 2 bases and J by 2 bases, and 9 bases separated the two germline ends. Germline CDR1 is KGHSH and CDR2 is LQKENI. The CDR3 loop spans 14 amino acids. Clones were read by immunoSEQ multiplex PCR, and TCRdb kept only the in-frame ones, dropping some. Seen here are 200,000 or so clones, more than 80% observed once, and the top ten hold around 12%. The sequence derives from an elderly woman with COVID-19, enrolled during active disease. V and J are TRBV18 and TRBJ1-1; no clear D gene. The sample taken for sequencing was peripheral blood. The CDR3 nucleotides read TGTGCCAGCTCACCATTTGGGCCCAACACTGAAGCTTTCTTT. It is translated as CASSPFGPNTEAFF. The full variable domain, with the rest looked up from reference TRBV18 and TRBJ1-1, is NAGVMQNPRHLVRRRGQEARLRCSPMKGHSHVYWYRQLPEEGLKFMVYLQKENIIDESGMPKERFSAEFPKEGPSILRIQQVVRGDSAAYFCASSPFGPNTEAFFGQGTRLTVV.